The 2 T cell receptor beta chains in this list originate from one sample, sequenced in a study of T cells in Graves' hyperthyroidism and ophthalmopathy (dated by TCRdb to between 2017 and 2020). Receptors were amplified or captured by multiplex PCR. The sequencer was an Illumina HiSeq 2000. The TCR beta CDR3 regions were amplified from RNA transcripts. A first-round RT-PCR of the TCR CDR3 used the HTBI primer set with the Qiagen OneStep RT-PCR kit. Clones were called with MiXCR by TCRdb after fastp trimmed the public reads at Q25, and only in-frame beta chains were retained. Identical CDR3 protein sequences are pooled into one entry, listed with their most common genes and DNA. Recorded for this sample are a few hundred thousand distinct CDR3 sequences; more than 12% of them occurred a single time. The leading ten clones occupy 15% to 20% of the sample. The sample was blood. The receptor set was obtained from a young woman with Graves' ophthalmopathy.

This clonotype was observed many times. V gene TRBV7-3 combines with J gene TRBJ2-5; 7 bases align to TRBD2. The junction had 15 bases not matched to a gene; V was cut back by 6 bases and J by 2 bases. CDR3 size: 17 residues. Germline CDR1 SGHTA, CDR2 FQGTGA. CDR3 protein: CASRRGRTLGGQETQYF. CDR3 sequence (DNA): TGTGCCAGCAGGCGGGGGAGGACTCTCGGAGGTCAAGAGACCCAGTACTTC.

The table lists this clonotype with many counts. The chain joins TRBV2 to TRBJ1-5; D may be TRBD1 (6 bases). Germline values: CDR1 SNHLY, CDR2 FYNNEI. The V and J ends lost 4 bases and 2 bases respectively, with 9 bases between them. The CDR3 runs 14 residues. The CDR3 bases are TGTGCCAGCAGTGTGGAGGGGGGCAATCAGCCCCAGCATTTT. It codes for CASSVEGGNQPQHF. The variable domain in full, with the rest retrieved from reference TRBV2 and TRBJ1-5, is EPEVTQTPSHQVTQMGQEVILRCVPISNHLYFYWYRQILGQKVEFLVSFYNNEISEKSEIFDDQFSVERPDGSNFTLKIRSTKLEDSAMYFCASSVEGGNQPQHFGDGTRLSIL.